Reported below is one T cell receptor (beta chain). Original methodology: Amplification of reference gene primers was used by the study to estimate nucleated cell counts. Profiling relied on immunoSEQ multiplex PCR, and the TCRdb table lists in-frame clones only, not all of them. V and J calls and clone size come straight from that table; D and trimming were deduced from the DNA. The repertoire holds some 200,000 clones, around 85% seen once, with around 7.8% in the top ten. CDR1 is SNHLY, CDR2 FYNNEI, per germline. Trimming left V 3 bases short and J 9 bases short, with 14 bases between. The CDR3 contains 13 residues. This record comes from a study of blood T cell repertoires in COVID-19. Turning to the study itself: Donors in the United States, Italy and Spain gave samples during acute or convalescent COVID-19. T cells, B-cell-depleted T cells, or PBMCs supplied cDNA or gDNA.

Sample: peripheral blood. V gene TRBV2 combines with J gene TRBJ1-2; no clear D gene. This TCR was recovered from a woman in her fifties or sixties with acute or convalescent COVID-19. CDR3 nucleotides: TGTGCCAGCAGTGAGGGAGGTCCCAGGAGCTACACCTTC. Its protein is CASSEGGPRSYTF.